This T cell receptor beta chain was sequenced during a study of blood T cells in healthy people across ages. Findings and limits, study-wide: No one knew whether donors had CMV, which possibly confounded expanded clonotype changes.

It was with a sample-barcoded 5' primer and a J-beta primer mix that a second PCR of about 6 to 11 cycles was run. In TCRdb, the 5' RACE reads were re-called with MiXCR into one record per CDR3 protein. The sample lists about 640,000 distinct CDR3 sequences, approximately 59% seen once, with 30% to 40% in the top ten. Each individual donor underwent a draw of roughly 10 milliliters of peripheral blood. Per germline, CDR1 ENHRY and CDR2 SYGVKD. CDR3 length: 15 amino acids. Losses at the gene ends were 4 bases for V and 4 bases for J; bases not matched to a gene: 10. Concerning this clonotype: Its specificity is unknown.

The sequenced material came from blood. The gene calls are TRBV10-3 and TRBJ2-7; TRBD2 agrees at 7 bases. The TCR was taken from a man in his 60s in good health. The CDR3 sequence is CAISGGTTVLYEQYF. The CDR3, as DNA: TGTGCCATCAGTGGGGGGACTACCGTCCTTTACGAGCAGTACTTC.